This record covers a single T cell receptor beta chain. This clonotype was observed many times. Its antigen remains unidentified. Per-base quality was not reported, and no clone a single base away is much larger than it. The run used an Illumina HiSeq 2500. Quantitative 5'-RACE with molecular barcodes was used to prepare TCR beta libraries. Under the source paper's analysis protocol: A new computational method based on a probabilistic model of VDJ rearrangement was used to identify disease-linked TCR variants. In-frame beta chains were kept once TCRdb had trimmed the public reads at Q25 with fastp and called clones with MiXCR. Records with the same CDR3 protein are collapsed into one entry carrying the most frequent genes and DNA. Clone size and V and J calls follow TCRdb, not the original study. This sample lists about 52,000 distinct CDR3 sequences; approximately 8% were detected once. The ten largest clones take up 8% to 9.5% of the sample.

This entry comes from a study of CD8 T cells in ankylosing spondylitis (dated by TCRdb to 2017 to 2019). With respect to the entire study: The study set out to find disease-linked TCR variants by profiling T cell receptor beta repertoires in ankylosing spondylitis patients and healthy donors. The full study cohort was made up of about 25 ankylosing spondylitis patients and more than 90 healthy donors. Peripheral blood was sampled, and synovial fluid was additionally collected from ankylosing spondylitis patients.

Paper-wide results and their limitations: Some of the motif variants had been reported before in the synovial fluid and blood of reactive arthritis patients, a finding that suggests common disease-initiation mechanisms. Significant enrichment of the disease-linked clones was reported in matched synovial fluid samples from ankylosing spondylitis patients. In peripheral blood, the disease-linked clones were found at relatively low frequencies and had a CD8+ phenotype. Blood from ankylosing spondylitis patients appeared to be characterized by a TCR beta motif composed of under ten highly homologous amino acid variants.

Counted from cysteine to phenylalanine, this CDR3 has 13 amino acids. Only CDR3 DNA remains: 39 bases, in frame from the first base. At the junction V is shortened by 6 bases and J by 4 bases, with 11 bases in between. CDR1 LNHDA and CDR2 SQIVND were looked up in the germline V gene (reference sequence). The sequenced sample consisted of blood, either unsorted or a sorted T cell fraction (not recorded which). The chain is encoded by TRBV19 joined to TRBJ2-3, with the D call tentatively TRBD1 or TRBD2, each fitting 6 bases. The clonotype originates from a female donor with ankylosing spondylitis or in good health (not recorded which). This receptor carries the CDR3 CASSRGLADTQYF. The bases are TGTGCCAGTAGCCGGGGGCTGGCAGATACGCAGTATTTT. Reference TRBV19 and TRBJ2-3 proteins supply the regions before and after the CDR3; the full variable domain is: DGGITQSPKYLFRKEGQNVTLSCEQNLNHDAMYWYRQDPGQGLRLIYYSQIVNDFQKGDIAEGYSVSREKKESFPLTVTSAQKNPTAFYLCASSRGLADTQYFGPGTRLTVL.